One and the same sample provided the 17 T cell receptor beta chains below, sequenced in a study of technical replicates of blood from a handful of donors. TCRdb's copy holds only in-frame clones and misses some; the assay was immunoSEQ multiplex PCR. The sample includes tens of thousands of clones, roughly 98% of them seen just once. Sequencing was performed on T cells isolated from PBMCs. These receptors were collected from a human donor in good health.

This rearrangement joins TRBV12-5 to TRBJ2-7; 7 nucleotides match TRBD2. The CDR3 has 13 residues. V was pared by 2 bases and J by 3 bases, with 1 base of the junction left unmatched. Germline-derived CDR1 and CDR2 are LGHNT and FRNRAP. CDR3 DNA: TGTGCTAGTGGTTTGCAGCGGGGCTACGAGCAGTACTTC. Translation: CASGLQRGYEQYF.

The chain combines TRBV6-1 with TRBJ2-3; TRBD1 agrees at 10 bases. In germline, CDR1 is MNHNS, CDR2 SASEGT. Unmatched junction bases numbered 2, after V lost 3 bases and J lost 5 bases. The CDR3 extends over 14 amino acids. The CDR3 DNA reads TGTGCCAGCAGTGAGACAGGGGGCGTAGATACGCAGTATTTT. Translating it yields CASSETGGVDTQYF.

CDR3 loop: CASSLANTGELFF. As DNA, the CDR3 is TGTGCCAGCAGTCTTGCGAACACCGGGGAGCTGTTTTTT. The rearrangement uses TRBV27 and TRBJ2-2; no reliable D call. CDR3 size: 13 residues. Per germline, CDR1 MNHEY and CDR2 SMNVEV (reference sequence). Trimming removed 5 bases at V and 0 bases at J, with 4 bases between.

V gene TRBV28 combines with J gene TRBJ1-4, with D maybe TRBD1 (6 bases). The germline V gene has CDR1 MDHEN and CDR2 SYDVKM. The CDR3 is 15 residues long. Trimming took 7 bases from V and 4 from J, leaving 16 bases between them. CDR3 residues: CASNPTADSNEKLFF. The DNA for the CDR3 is TGTGCCAGCAACCCGACAGCGGACAGTAATGAAAAACTGTTTTTT.

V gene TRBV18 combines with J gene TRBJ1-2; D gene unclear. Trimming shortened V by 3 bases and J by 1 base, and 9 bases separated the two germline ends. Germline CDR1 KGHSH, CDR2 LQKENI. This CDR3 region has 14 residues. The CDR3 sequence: CASSPLYSNYGYTF. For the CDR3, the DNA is TGTGCCAGCTCACCGTTATATAGTAACTATGGCTACACCTTC. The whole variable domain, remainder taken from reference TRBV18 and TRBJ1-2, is NAGVMQNPRHLVRRRGQEARLRCSPMKGHSHVYWYRQLPEEGLKFMVYLQKENIIDESGMPKERFSAEFPKEGPSILRIQQVVRGDSAAYFCASSPLYSNYGYTFGSGTRLTVV.

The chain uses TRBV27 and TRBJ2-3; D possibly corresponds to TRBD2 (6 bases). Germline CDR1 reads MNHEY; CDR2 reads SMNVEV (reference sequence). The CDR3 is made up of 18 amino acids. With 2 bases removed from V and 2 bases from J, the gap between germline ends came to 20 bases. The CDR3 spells CASSLLARLAALTDTQYF. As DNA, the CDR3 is TGTGCCAGCAGTTTACTGGCCCGATTAGCGGCGCTCACAGATACGCAGTATTTT.

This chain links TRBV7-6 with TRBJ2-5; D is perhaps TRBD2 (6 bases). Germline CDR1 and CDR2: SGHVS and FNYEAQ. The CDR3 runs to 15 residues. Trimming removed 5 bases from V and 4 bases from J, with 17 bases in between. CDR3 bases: TGTGCCAGCAGCCTCGAGGGGAGGTTACGAGAGACCCAGTACTTC. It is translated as CASSLEGRLRETQYF.

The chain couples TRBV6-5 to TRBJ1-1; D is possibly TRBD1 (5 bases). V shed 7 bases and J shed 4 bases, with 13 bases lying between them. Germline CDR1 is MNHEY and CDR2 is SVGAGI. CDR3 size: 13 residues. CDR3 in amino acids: CASNSGGTTEAFF. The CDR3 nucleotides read TGTGCCAGCAATTCCGGAGGGACCACTGAAGCTTTCTTT.

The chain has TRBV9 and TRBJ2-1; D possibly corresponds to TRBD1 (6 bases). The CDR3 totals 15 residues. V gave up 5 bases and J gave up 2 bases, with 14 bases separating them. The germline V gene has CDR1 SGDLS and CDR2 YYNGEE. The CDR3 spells CASSREDSPYNEQFF. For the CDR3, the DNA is TGTGCCAGCAGTCGTGAGGACAGCCCCTACAATGAGCAGTTCTTC.

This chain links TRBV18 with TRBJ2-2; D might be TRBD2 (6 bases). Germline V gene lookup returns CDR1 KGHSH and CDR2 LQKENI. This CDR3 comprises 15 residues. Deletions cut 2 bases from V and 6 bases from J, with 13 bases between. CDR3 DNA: TGTGCCAGCTCACCAACCGGGAGTAGTGCCGGGGAGCTGTTTTTT. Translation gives CASSPTGSSAGELFF.

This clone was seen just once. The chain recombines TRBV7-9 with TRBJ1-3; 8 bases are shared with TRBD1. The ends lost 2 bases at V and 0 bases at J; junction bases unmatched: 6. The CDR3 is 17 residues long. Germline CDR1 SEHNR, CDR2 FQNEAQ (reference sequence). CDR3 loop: CASSLSGQGISGNTIYF. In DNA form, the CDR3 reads TGTGCCAGCAGCTTATCCGGACAGGGAATCTCTGGAAACACCATATATTTT. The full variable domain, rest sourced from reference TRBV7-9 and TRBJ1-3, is DTGVSQNPRHKITKRGQNVTFRCDPISEHNRLYWYRQTLGQGPEFLTYFQNEAQLEKSRLLSDRFSAERPKGSFSTLEIQRTEQGDSAMYLCASSLSGQGISGNTIYFGEGSWLTVV.

In DNA form, the CDR3 reads TGTGCCAGCAGTTTCTGTTCGGTGAATCAGCCCCAGCATTTT. As protein: CASSFCSVNQPQHF. V usage is TRBV27 and J usage is TRBJ1-5; D uncertain. Germline CDR1 MNHEY, CDR2 SMNVEV (reference sequence). V was trimmed by 3 bases and J by 4 bases, leaving 10 bases between them. This CDR3 has 14 residues.

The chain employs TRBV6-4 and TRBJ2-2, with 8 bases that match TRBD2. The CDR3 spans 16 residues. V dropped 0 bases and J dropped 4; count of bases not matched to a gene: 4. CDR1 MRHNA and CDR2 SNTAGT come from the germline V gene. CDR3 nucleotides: TGTGCCAGCAGTGACTCGTCGGGGGGGATCACCGGGGAGCTGTTTTTT. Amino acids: CASSDSSGGITGELFF.

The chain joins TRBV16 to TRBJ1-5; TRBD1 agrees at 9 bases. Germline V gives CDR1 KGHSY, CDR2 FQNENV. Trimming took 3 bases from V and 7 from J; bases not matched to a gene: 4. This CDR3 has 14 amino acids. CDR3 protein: CASSHGDRDQPQHF. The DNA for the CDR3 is TGTGCCAGCAGCCATGGGGACAGGGACCAGCCCCAGCATTTT.

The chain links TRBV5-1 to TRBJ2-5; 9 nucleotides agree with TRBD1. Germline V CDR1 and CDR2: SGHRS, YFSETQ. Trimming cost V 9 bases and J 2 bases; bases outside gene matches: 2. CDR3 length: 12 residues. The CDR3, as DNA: TGCGCCACCGGGACAGGGCAAGAGACCCAGTACTTC. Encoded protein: CATGTGQETQYF.

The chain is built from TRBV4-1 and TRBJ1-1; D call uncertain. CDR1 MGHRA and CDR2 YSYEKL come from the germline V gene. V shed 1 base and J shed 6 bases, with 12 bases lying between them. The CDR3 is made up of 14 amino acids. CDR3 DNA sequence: TGCGCCAGCAGCCAAGTCTCGGGGAGGGCTGAAGCTTTCTTT. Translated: CASSQVSGRAEAFF.

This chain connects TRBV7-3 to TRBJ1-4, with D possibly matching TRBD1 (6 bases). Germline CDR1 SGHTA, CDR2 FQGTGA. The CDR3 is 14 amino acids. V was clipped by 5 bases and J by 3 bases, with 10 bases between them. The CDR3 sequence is CASSLGGANEKLFF. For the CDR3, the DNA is TGTGCCAGCAGCCTAGGGGGTGCTAATGAAAAACTGTTTTTT.